This is a list of T cell receptor beta chains from one sample in a study of T cells after posttransplantation cyclophosphamide. Repertoires were generated with immunoSEQ multiplex PCR, while TCRdb's copy carries only in-frame clones and drops some. The sample yields 50,000 to 65,000 clones, around 83% seen once. Source material: PBMCs. The receptors come from a man younger than 40 with a blood cancer, CMV-positive, and with a related stem cell donor. CDR3s include the opening cysteine and the closing phenylalanine or tryptophan. The order of the fields is clone size, D gene, CDR3 length, J gene, V gene, CDR3 DNA, CDR3 protein. A D gene is named only where the DNA matches it firmly. The size field is filled for only some rows; it gives once, few, many or a size class.

clone size: -; D gene: TRBD2; CDR3 length: 14; J gene: TRBJ2-7; V gene: TRBV7-6; CDR3 DNA: TGTGCCAGCAGCTTAGCGTCAGCGGGGTACGAGCAGTACTTC; CDR3 protein: CASSLASAGYEQYF
clone size: once; D gene: -; CDR3 length: 16; J gene: TRBJ1-1; V gene: TRBV7-6; CDR3 DNA: TGTGCCAGCAGCTTACAGTCGGGACAAATGATTCGTGAAGCTTTCTTT; CDR3 protein: CASSLQSGQMIREAFF
clone size: -; D gene: -; CDR3 length: 16; J gene: TRBJ1-6; V gene: TRBV30; CDR3 DNA: TGTGCCTGGAGTCAAGGGGGAAGCTCCTATAATTCACCCCTCCACTTT; CDR3 protein: CAWSQGGSSYNSPLHF
clone size: -; D gene: TRBD1; CDR3 length: 13; J gene: TRBJ1-2; V gene: TRBV30; CDR3 DNA: TGTGCCTGGAGAATACCAGGGGGCGATGGCTACACCTTC; CDR3 protein: CAWRIPGGDGYTF
clone size: -; D gene: -; CDR3 length: 12; J gene: TRBJ2-1; V gene: TRBV13; CDR3 DNA: TGTGCCAGCAGCTTAGGGCAGCGGGAGCAGTTCTTC; CDR3 protein: CASSLGQREQFF
clone size: -; D gene: TRBD2; CDR3 length: 15; J gene: TRBJ2-7; V gene: TRBV14; CDR3 DNA: TGTGCCAGCAGCCAAGATACTAGCGGGAGTTACGAGCAGTACTTC; CDR3 protein: CASSQDTSGSYEQYF
clone size: -; D gene: -; CDR3 length: 15; J gene: TRBJ1-2; V gene: TRBV21-1; CDR3 DNA: TGTGCCAGCAGCCTTCCCGGGACAGATGTCTATGGCTACACCTTC; CDR3 protein: CASSLPGTDVYGYTF
clone size: -; D gene: -; CDR3 length: 14; J gene: TRBJ2-7; V gene: TRBV6-5; CDR3 DNA: TGTGCCAGCAGTGAACCGGGTCCGGTATACGAGCAGTACTTC; CDR3 protein: CASSEPGPVYEQYF
clone size: -; D gene: -; CDR3 length: 15; J gene: TRBJ1-5; V gene: TRBV30; CDR3 DNA: TGTGCCTGGAGTGAGTTGGGGCAGGGCAATCAGCCCCAGCATTTT; CDR3 protein: CAWSELGQGNQPQHF
clone size: -; D gene: TRBD1; CDR3 length: 16; J gene: TRBJ1-1; V gene: TRBV18; CDR3 DNA: TGTGCCAGCTCATTCGGACAGGGGGTTCGAAACACTGAAGCTTTCTTT; CDR3 protein: CASSFGQGVRNTEAFF
clone size: -; D gene: TRBD2; CDR3 length: 17; J gene: TRBJ2-7; V gene: TRBV11-3; CDR3 DNA: TGTGCCAGCAGCTTAGATGGGCTACTAGCGGGAGGGCACGAGCAGTACTTC; CDR3 protein: CASSLDGLLAGGHEQYF